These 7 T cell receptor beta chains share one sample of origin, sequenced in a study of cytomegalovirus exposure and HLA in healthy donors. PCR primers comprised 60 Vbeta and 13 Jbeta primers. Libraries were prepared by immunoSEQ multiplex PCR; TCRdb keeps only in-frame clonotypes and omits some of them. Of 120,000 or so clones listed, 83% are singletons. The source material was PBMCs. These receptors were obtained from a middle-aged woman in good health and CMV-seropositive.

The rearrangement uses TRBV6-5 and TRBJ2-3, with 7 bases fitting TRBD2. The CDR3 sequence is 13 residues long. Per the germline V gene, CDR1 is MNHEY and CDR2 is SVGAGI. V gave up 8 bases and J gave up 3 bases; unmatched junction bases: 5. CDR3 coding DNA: TGTGCCAGCGCGGGAGAATGGACAGATACGCAGTATTTT. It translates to CASAGEWTDTQYF.

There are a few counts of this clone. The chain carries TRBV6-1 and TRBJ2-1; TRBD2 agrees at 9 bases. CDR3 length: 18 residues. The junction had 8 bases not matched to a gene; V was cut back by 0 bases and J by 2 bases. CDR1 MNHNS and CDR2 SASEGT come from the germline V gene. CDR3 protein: CASSEARGVAGAYNEQFF. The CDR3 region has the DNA TGTGCCAGCAGTGAAGCGCGGGGGGTAGCGGGAGCCTACAATGAGCAGTTCTTC.

The CDR3 DNA is TGTGCCAGCACCCCGGGGAGTCCCCTTTCCAATGAGCAGTTCTTC. It translates to CASTPGSPLSNEQFF. The chain joins TRBV9 to TRBJ2-1; tentative D call: TRBD2 (5 bases). The germline V gene has CDR1 SGDLS and CDR2 YYNGEE. V lost 6 bases, J lost 6 bases, and 19 bases lay in between. The CDR3 totals 15 residues.

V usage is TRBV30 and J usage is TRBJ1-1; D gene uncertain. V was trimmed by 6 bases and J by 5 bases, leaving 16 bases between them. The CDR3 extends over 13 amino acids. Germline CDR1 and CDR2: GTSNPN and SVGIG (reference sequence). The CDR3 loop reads CACPGGLGTEAFF. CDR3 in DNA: TGTGCCTGCCCTGGCGGGTTAGGGACTGAAGCTTTCTTT. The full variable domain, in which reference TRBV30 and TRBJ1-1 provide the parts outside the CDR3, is SQTIHQWPATLVQPVGSPLSLECTVEGTSNPNLYWYRQAAGRGLQLLFYSVGIGQISSEVPQNLSASRPQDRQFILSSKKLLLSDSGFYLCACPGGLGTEAFFGQGTRLTVV.

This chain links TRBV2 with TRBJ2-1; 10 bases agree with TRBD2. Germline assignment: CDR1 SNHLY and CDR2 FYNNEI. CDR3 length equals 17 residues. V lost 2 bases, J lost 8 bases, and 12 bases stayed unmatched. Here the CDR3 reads CASSEIFSGRNLDEQFF. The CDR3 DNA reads TGTGCCAGCAGTGAAATTTTTAGCGGGAGGAATTTGGATGAGCAGTTCTTC.

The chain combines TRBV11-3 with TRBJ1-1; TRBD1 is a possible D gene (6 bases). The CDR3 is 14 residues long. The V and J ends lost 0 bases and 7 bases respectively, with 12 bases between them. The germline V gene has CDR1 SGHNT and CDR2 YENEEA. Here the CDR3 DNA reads TGTGCCAGCAGCTTAGATCTCACAGGGAATGAAGCTTTCTTT. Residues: CASSLDLTGNEAFF.

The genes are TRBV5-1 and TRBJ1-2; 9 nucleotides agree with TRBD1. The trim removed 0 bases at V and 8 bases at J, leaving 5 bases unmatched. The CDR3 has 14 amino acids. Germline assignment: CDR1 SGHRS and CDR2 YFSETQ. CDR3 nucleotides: TGCGCCAGCAGCTTGGAACAGGGGGCATGGGGCTACACCTTC. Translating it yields CASSLEQGAWGYTF.